The rows below give T cell receptor beta chains drawn from one sample of a study of shared clonotypes between healthy human individuals. Data came from immunoSEQ multiplex PCR; TCRdb stores just in-frame clones and leaves some out. The sample includes 2,500,000 or so clones, roughly 93% of them seen just once. What was sequenced was naive CD4+ T cells from PBMCs. All receptors come from a man aged 18-30 years in good health. Some clones in this sample may be carry-over from other donors' samples. The CDR3 runs from the conserved cysteine through the conserved F or W. A D gene is named only where the DNA matches it firmly. Where a row states a size, it is once, few, many or the class of an expanded clone; other rows omit it.

NA	NA	TRBV18	TRBJ2-1	TGTGCCAGCTCACCCCAACCTGGGCAGGCCGAGCAGTTCTTC	CASSPQPGQAEQFF
once	NA	TRBV7-8	TRBJ1-5	TGTGCCAGCAGCTTGAAGGGACTCGGTGGCAATCAGCCCCAGCATTTT	CASSLKGLGGNQPQHF
NA	NA	TRBV7-3	TRBJ1-1	TGTGCCAGCAGCTTAAGGAGGGACACTGAAGCTTTCTTT	CASSLRRDTEAFF
NA	NA	TRBV7-2	TRBJ2-5	TGTGCCAGCAGCTTAGTTGTGGGAGAGACCCAGTACTTC	CASSLVVGETQYF
NA	NA	TRBV5-6	TRBJ2-6	TGTGCCAGCAGCGGGGAGAGCTCTGGGGCCAACGTCCTGACTTTC	CASSGESSGANVLTF
NA	TRBD1	TRBV5-1	TRBJ1-1	TGCGCCAGCAGCTTGGGGGTGACAGGGCGTAACACTGAAGCTTTCTTT	CASSLGVTGRNTEAFF
NA	NA	TRBV5-6	TRBJ1-1	TGTGCCAGCAGCCTCGACAGGAACACTGAAGCTTTCTTT	CASSLDRNTEAFF
NA	TRBD2	TRBV19	TRBJ2-2	TGTGCCAGCACTAGCGGGAGGACATGGACGCAATTCACCGGGGAGCTGTTTTTT	CASTSGRTWTQFTGELFF
NA	NA	TRBV18	TRBJ2-3	TGTGCCAGCTCACCACCGGGGGCGGATACGCAGTATTTT	CASSPPGADTQYF
NA	NA	TRBV19	TRBJ1-1	TGTGCCAGTAGTACTAAGGACAGATCTGAAGCTTTCTTT	CASSTKDRSEAFF
NA	NA	TRBV6-6	TRBJ2-7	TGTGCCAGCAGTTACTCCCGGGCCACGCAGTACTTC	CASSYSRATQYF
NA	TRBD2	TRBV6-1	TRBJ2-3	TGTGCCAGCAGTGAGGGATCGGTAGCGGGAGCTGGCACAGATACGCAGTATTTT	CASSEGSVAGAGTDTQYF
once	NA	TRBV25-1	TRBJ2-5	TGTGCCAGCAGGAGGTCGGGAGTAGAGACCCAGTACTTC	CASRRSGVETQYF
NA	TRBD1	TRBV5-1	TRBJ1-3	TGCGCCAGCAGCTGGGGACAGTCGGGGACCATCATATATTTT	CASSWGQSGTIIYF
few	NA	TRBV6-5	TRBJ1-1	TGTGCCAGCAGGGAGACAGACGGAATGAACACTGAAGCTTTCTTT	CASRETDGMNTEAFF
NA	NA	TRBV6-6	TRBJ2-5	TGTGCCAGCAGTTCCGCCGCAGGGCGAGAGACCCAGTACTTC	CASSSAAGRETQYF
NA	NA	TRBV19	TRBJ1-1	TGTGCCACTAGGGATTTGGTGGAGACTTTCTTT	CATRDLVETFF
few	NA	TRBV5-4	TRBJ2-5	TGTGCCAGCAGCTCACAAGAGACCCAGTACTTC	CASSSQETQYF
NA	TRBD2	TRBV6-1	TRBJ2-7	TGTGCCAGCAGTGAAGCGGCTAGCGGGAGATGGTACGAGCAGTACTTC	CASSEAASGRWYEQYF
NA	NA	TRBV2	TRBJ2-2	TGTGCCAGCAGCCCCCTGGGGGCGGGAATTTCAACCGGGGAGCTGTTTTTT	CASSPLGAGISTGELFF
NA	TRBD2	TRBV15	TRBJ2-1	TGTGCCACCAGCAGAGGTCCGGGACTAGCCCAAGGTGAGCAGTTCTTC	CATSRGPGLAQGEQFF
NA	TRBD1	TRBV28	TRBJ2-3	TGTGCCAGCGGACAGGGTGGACCAGATACGCAGTATTTT	CASGQGGPDTQYF
NA	NA	TRBV29-1	TRBJ2-5	TGCAGCGTTGCTTGGGGTGAAGAGACCCAGTACTTC	CSVAWGEETQYF
NA	TRBD2	TRBV28	TRBJ2-3	TGTGCCAGCAGTCTACCGACTAGCGGCGACACAGATACGCAGTATTTT	CASSLPTSGDTDTQYF
few	NA	TRBV30	TRBJ1-1	TGTGCCTGGAGTGTCTGGGGGAACACTGAAGCTTTCTTT	CAWSVWGNTEAFF
NA	NA	TRBV18	TRBJ1-1	TGTGCCAGCTCGCATGGGACCCTGAACACTGAAGCTTTCTTT	CASSHGTLNTEAFF
few	NA	TRBV28	TRBJ1-2	TGTGCCAGCAGTTTGGTCATGTATGGCTACACCTTC	CASSLVMYGYTF
NA	NA	TRBV18	TRBJ2-1	TGTGCCAGCTCACCGGGCCCGAGCAATGAGCAGTTCTTC	CASSPGPSNEQFF
NA	NA	TRBV29-1	TRBJ1-1	TGCAGCGCCAACCACCCAGGCATTGGGCTGAACACTGAAGCGTTCTTT	CSANHPGIGLNTEAFF
NA	TRBD1	TRBV19	TRBJ1-4	TGTGCCAGTAGTGGACAGGCGACTTCGGGGGAAAAACTGTTTTTT	CASSGQATSGEKLFF